This note documents a single T cell receptor beta chain sequence. Its matching antigen is unknown. The data stem from a study of cytomegalovirus exposure and HLA in healthy donors. Study-wide results and limits: Through in vitro validation, three CMV-associated chains were shown to be specific for CMV antigens.

V shed 3 bases and J 5 bases; nucleotides not matched to a gene: 4. CDR3 size: 14 residues. Per germline, CDR1 MNHNY and CDR2 SVGAGI (reference sequence). The study ran its PCR with 60 Vbeta and 13 Jbeta primers. Repertoires were generated with immunoSEQ multiplex PCR, while TCRdb's copy carries only in-frame clones and drops some. The sample shows approximately 200,000 clones, approximately 81% of them seen only once. The sequenced sample was PBMCs. The source is a woman aged 18-35 years in good health and CMV-seropositive. The chain recombines TRBV6-6 with TRBJ2-5; TRBD1 agrees at 9 bases. The CDR3 sequence is CASSYTGGGETQYF. DNA of the CDR3: TGTGCCAGCAGTTATACAGGGGGCGGGGAGACCCAGTACTTC.